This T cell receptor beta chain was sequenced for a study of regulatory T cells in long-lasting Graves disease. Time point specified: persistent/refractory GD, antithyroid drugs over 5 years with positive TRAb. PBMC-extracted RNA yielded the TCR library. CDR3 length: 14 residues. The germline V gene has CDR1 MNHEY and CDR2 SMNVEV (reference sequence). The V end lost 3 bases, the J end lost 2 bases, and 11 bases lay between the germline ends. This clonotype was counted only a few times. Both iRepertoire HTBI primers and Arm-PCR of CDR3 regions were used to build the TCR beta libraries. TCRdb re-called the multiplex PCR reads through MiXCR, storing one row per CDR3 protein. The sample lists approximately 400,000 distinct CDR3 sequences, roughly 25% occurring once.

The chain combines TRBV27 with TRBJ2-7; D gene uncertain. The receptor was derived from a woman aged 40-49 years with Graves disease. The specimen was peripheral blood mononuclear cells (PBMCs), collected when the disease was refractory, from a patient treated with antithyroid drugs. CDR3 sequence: CASSFLTGTYEQYF. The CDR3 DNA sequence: TGTGCCAGCAGTTTTCTAACTGGAACCTACGAGCAGTACTTC.